This T cell receptor (beta chain) was found in a study of blood T cells in healthy people across ages. Combining a sample-barcoded 5' primer with a J-beta primer mix, a second PCR ran for roughly 7 to 11 cycles. TCRdb reprocessed the 5' RACE reads via MiXCR and lists one record per CDR3 protein. The table includes 1.8 million or so distinct CDR3 sequences, roughly two fifths detected once. Germline V CDR1 and CDR2: LNHNV, YYDKDF (reference sequence). V was pared by 1 base and J by 5 bases, with 5 bases of the junction left unmatched. The CDR3 runs 14 residues. Sequencing used blood. This chain connects TRBV15 to TRBJ2-7; TRBD1 matches 7 bases. The TCR was taken from a human donor in good health. CDR3 residues: CATSRVDRVHEQYF. CDR3 nucleotide sequence: TGTGCCACCAGCAGAGTCGACAGGGTCCACGAGCAGTACTTC.